A selection of T cell receptor beta chains follows, all from one sample in a study of blood T cells in healthy people across ages. Via MiXCR, TCRdb re-called the 5' RACE reads, giving one row per CDR3 protein. This table holds about 1.6 million distinct CDR3 sequences, around 36% found once. The material sequenced was blood. The receptors were gathered from a woman under 40 in good health. Both conserved end residues are part of each CDR3. A D gene is named only where the DNA matches it firmly. Size is omitted from some rows. Given values are once, few, many or a class for expanded clones.

V: TRBV11-2
D: TRBD1
size: .
J: TRBJ2-1
DNA: TGTGCCAGCTTGGAGACAGGGCCCTACAATGAGCGGTTCTTC
CDR3: CASLETGPYNERFF

V: TRBV10-3
D: TRBD1
size: .
J: TRBJ1-1
DNA: TGTGCCATCAGTGCGGACAGGGCCATTGAAGCTTTCTTT
CDR3: CAISADRAIEAFF

V: TRBV28
D: .
size: few
J: TRBJ2-6
DNA: TGTGCCAGCAGTTTCGCCGAACCCCCTGGGGCCAACGTCCTGACTTTC
CDR3: CASSFAEPPGANVLTF

V: TRBV4-1
D: .
size: .
J: TRBJ2-7
DNA: TGCGCCAGCAGCCAAATGCAGGGGGGGGCCTACGAGCAGTACTTC
CDR3: CASSQMQGGAYEQYF

V: TRBV7-9
D: TRBD1
size: once
J: TRBJ2-2
DNA: TGTGCCAGCAGCCCGCCGGGACAGGGGGCGACCGGGGAGCTGTTTTTT
CDR3: CASSPPGQGATGELFF

V: TRBV11-2
D: TRBD2
size: .
J: TRBJ2-7
DNA: TGTGCCAGCTGGGACTACGGATCCTACGAGCAGTACTTC
CDR3: CASWDYGSYEQYF

V: TRBV6-4
D: .
size: .
J: TRBJ2-7
DNA: TGTGCCAGCAGTATCCAGCCGGGTAAGGGCTCCTACGAGCAGTACTTC
CDR3: CASSIQPGKGSYEQYF

V: TRBV5-1
D: .
size: few
J: TRBJ2-3
DNA: TGCGCCAGCAGCTCCGGGGTTCGGCTCACAGATACGCAGTATTTT
CDR3: CASSSGVRLTDTQYF

V: TRBV4-1
D: TRBD2
size: few
J: TRBJ2-3
DNA: TGCGCCAGCAGCCAAGAGGAGAGCGGGGGACCCACAGATACGCAGTATTTT
CDR3: CASSQEESGGPTDTQYF

V: TRBV20-1
D: TRBD1
size: few
J: TRBJ1-1
DNA: TGCAGTGCTAGGACAGGGACGGTCCCAAGGGCTGAAGCTTTCTTT
CDR3: CSARTGTVPRAEAFF

V: TRBV28
D: .
size: .
J: TRBJ2-7
DNA: TGTGCCAGCAGCATCCCCACAGGTCGAGGGTCCTACGAGCAGTACTTC
CDR3: CASSIPTGRGSYEQYF

V: TRBV9
D: TRBD2
size: few
J: TRBJ2-3
DNA: TGTGCCAGCAGCGCACCTAGCGGGCTCACAGATACGCAGTATTTT
CDR3: CASSAPSGLTDTQYF

V: TRBV6-1
D: TRBD2
size: few
J: TRBJ2-3
DNA: TGTGCCACCGCACCAAGACTAGCGGGGGGGACAGATACGCAGTATTTT
CDR3: CATAPRLAGGTDTQYF

V: TRBV3-1
D: .
size: .
J: TRBJ2-5
DNA: TGTACCAGCAGCCAAGAAGTACAGCACCAAGAGACCCAGTACTTC
CDR3: CTSSQEVQHQETQYF

V: TRBV20-1
D: .
size: .
J: TRBJ1-4
DNA: TGCAGTGCTAGGAGCAGCTTTAATGAAAAACTGTTTTTT
CDR3: CSARSSFNEKLFF

V: TRBV20-1
D: TRBD2
size: .
J: TRBJ2-3
DNA: TGCAGTGCCCGCCGGGCTAGCGGGGGCTCGAAGGCAGATACGCAGTATTTT
CDR3: CSARRASGGSKADTQYF

V: TRBV27
D: TRBD1
size: .
J: TRBJ2-7
DNA: TGTGCCAGCAGTTCGACAGGGGGCTTTGGGGAGCAGTACTTC
CDR3: CASSSTGGFGEQYF

V: TRBV7-2
D: .
size: .
J: TRBJ1-2
DNA: TGTGCCAGCAGCTTACCGCGGGGGTATGGCTACACCTTC
CDR3: CASSLPRGYGYTF

V: TRBV20-1
D: TRBD1
size: few
J: TRBJ1-2
DNA: TGCAGTGCTAGGGTCCGTCGGCAGGGGGGGTATGGCTACACCTTC
CDR3: CSARVRRQGGYGYTF

V: TRBV14
D: TRBD1
size: .
J: TRBJ1-2
DNA: TGTGCCAGCAGCCGCGGACAGGGCGGGTGGTATGGCTACACCTTC
CDR3: CASSRGQGGWYGYTF

V: TRBV27
D: .
size: few
J: TRBJ1-4
DNA: TGTGCCAGCAGTTTAATATACGCGGCAGGGGAAAAACTGTTTTTT
CDR3: CASSLIYAAGEKLFF

V: TRBV20-1
D: .
size: few
J: TRBJ2-5
DNA: TGCAGTGCTAGAGATCACATAGGCGGGTGGGAGACCCAGTACTTC
CDR3: CSARDHIGGWETQYF

V: TRBV5-1
D: TRBD2
size: .
J: TRBJ2-3
DNA: TGCGCCAGCAGCTTGGCTCCTAGCGGGGGGCTGGCGTTCACAGATACGCAGTATTTT
CDR3: CASSLAPSGGLAFTDTQYF

V: TRBV6-1
D: .
size: .
J: TRBJ2-5
DNA: TGTGCCAGCGGTGAAGCCTGGTTGGAAGAGACCCAGTACTTC
CDR3: CASGEAWLEETQYF

V: TRBV20-1
D: .
size: .
J: TRBJ2-4
DNA: TGCAGTGCGACCGGGCCTCAAGTTCAGTACTTC
CDR3: CSATGPQVQYF

V: TRBV6-1
D: .
size: .
J: TRBJ2-1
DNA: TGTGCCGCGGGGTGGGCTAGCAATGAGCAGTTCTTC
CDR3: CAAGWASNEQFF

V: TRBV6-5
D: TRBD1
size: few
J: TRBJ1-1
DNA: TGTGCCAGCAGTTACACTGGACAGGGGGGTACTGAAGCTTTCTTT
CDR3: CASSYTGQGGTEAFF

V: TRBV29-1
D: .
size: .
J: TRBJ2-7
DNA: TGCAGCGGTGAAGGGCGTTACTACGAGCAGTACTTC
CDR3: CSGEGRYYEQYF

V: TRBV5-1
D: .
size: few
J: TRBJ2-7
DNA: TGTGCCAGCAGCCTAGGCAGTAGCGGAACTTACGAGCAGTACTTC
CDR3: CASSLGSSGTYEQYF

V: TRBV20-1
D: TRBD1
size: .
J: TRBJ2-1
DNA: TGCAGTGCTAGAGATAGGACAGGGCTCCACAATGAGCAGTTCTTC
CDR3: CSARDRTGLHNEQFF

V: TRBV5-4
D: .
size: few
J: TRBJ1-5
DNA: TGTGCCAGCAGCGTCTGGGGTCCGGGCAATCAGCCCCAGCATTTT
CDR3: CASSVWGPGNQPQHF

V: TRBV7-9
D: TRBD1
size: few
J: TRBJ2-5
DNA: TGTGCCAGCAGCCCGGGACAGGTCGGGGAGACCCAGTACTTC
CDR3: CASSPGQVGETQYF

V: TRBV10-3
D: TRBD2
size: many
J: TRBJ2-5
DNA: TGTGCCATCAGGGGACTAGCGGGTGCACAAGAGACCCAGTACTTC
CDR3: CAIRGLAGAQETQYF

V: TRBV3-1
D: .
size: few
J: TRBJ1-1
DNA: TGTGCCAGCAGCTTTACAGGGTCCACTGAAGCTTTCTTT
CDR3: CASSFTGSTEAFF

V: TRBV9
D: TRBD2
size: .
J: TRBJ2-1
DNA: TGTGCCAGCAGCGTATGGGGGGGGACCTACAATGAGCAGTTCTTC
CDR3: CASSVWGGTYNEQFF

V: TRBV24-1
D: .
size: .
J: TRBJ2-1
DNA: TGTGCCACCAGTGCAACGGGAGAAAGGGATGAGCAGTTCTTC
CDR3: CATSATGERDEQFF

V: TRBV19
D: .
size: .
J: TRBJ2-7
DNA: TGTGCCAGTAGTACTGGGTCCCCTTCCTACGAGCAGTACTTC
CDR3: CASSTGSPSYEQYF

V: TRBV4-1
D: .
size: many
J: TRBJ2-7
DNA: TGCGCCAGCAGCCAAGAGGGGCAGTGGAACGAGCAGTACTTC
CDR3: CASSQEGQWNEQYF

V: TRBV29-1
D: .
size: .
J: TRBJ2-5
DNA: TGCAGCGTTGGGCGTCAGGAACAAGAGACCCAGTACTTC
CDR3: CSVGRQEQETQYF

V: TRBV27
D: .
size: .
J: TRBJ2-5
DNA: TGTGCCAGCAGTCGCTCCGGGACACGGAGAGGGTGTGAGACCCAGTACTTC
CDR3: CASSRSGTRRGCETQYF

V: TRBV7-9
D: .
size: .
J: TRBJ2-7
DNA: TGTGCCAGCAGCCCGAGCAAGGGGAGCTACGAGCAGTACTTC
CDR3: CASSPSKGSYEQYF

V: TRBV20-1
D: TRBD1
size: .
J: TRBJ2-4
DNA: TGCAGTGTCAAGACAGGGTATAACATTCAGTACTTC
CDR3: CSVKTGYNIQYF

V: TRBV7-9
D: .
size: .
J: TRBJ1-2
DNA: TGTGCCAGCAGCTTAGCGGGCTTTGAGGGGTCTAACTATGGCTACACCTTC
CDR3: CASSLAGFEGSNYGYTF

V: TRBV20-1
D: .
size: .
J: TRBJ2-7
DNA: TGCAGTGCTAGAGGGTTGCAGACCAGCTCCTACGAGCAGTACTTC
CDR3: CSARGLQTSSYEQYF

V: TRBV29-1
D: .
size: .
J: TRBJ1-4
DNA: TGCAGCGTGAGGGACGGGGGCGTGAAACGGTTTTTT
CDR3: CSVRDGGVKRFF

V: TRBV7-2
D: TRBD1
size: .
J: TRBJ1-6
DNA: TGTGCCAGCAGCCCCCCAAGGGGTCCGGGACAGAATTCACCCCTCCACTTT
CDR3: CASSPPRGPGQNSPLHF

V: TRBV12-3/TRBV12-4
D: TRBD2
size: few
J: TRBJ2-1
DNA: TGTGCCAGCAGTTTTAGCGGGAGTAATTACAATGAGCAGTTCTTC
CDR3: CASSFSGSNYNEQFF

V: TRBV5-1
D: .
size: .
J: TRBJ1-1
DNA: TGCGCCAGCAGTTCTGACAGGATGGATGCTGAAGCTTTCTTT
CDR3: CASSSDRMDAEAFF

V: TRBV6-1
D: .
size: .
J: TRBJ2-7
DNA: TGTGCCAGCAGTGAAGGGCCGGGCTGGGGCGAATTATACGAGCAGTACTTC
CDR3: CASSEGPGWGELYEQYF

V: TRBV6-1
D: .
size: few
J: TRBJ2-3
DNA: TGTGCCGCAAAAGGGGCTGGCGGGTTGTTCACAGATACGCAGTATTTT
CDR3: CAAKGAGGLFTDTQYF

V: TRBV6-5
D: .
size: .
J: TRBJ2-5
DNA: TGTGCCAGCAGTTCCTTCGGACTGCATCAAGAGACCCAGTACTTC
CDR3: CASSSFGLHQETQYF

V: TRBV7-9
D: .
size: .
J: TRBJ2-2
DNA: TGTGCCAGCATTTTCGCGAACACCGGGGAGCTGTTTTTT
CDR3: CASIFANTGELFF